The 10 T cell receptor beta chains presented below share a single source sample, sequenced in a study of response to subunit inactivated influenza vaccine. Via MiXCR, TCRdb re-called the RT-PCR reads, giving one row per CDR3 protein. The table has around 650,000 distinct CDR3 sequences, 15% to 19% seen once. This sample comprised PBMCs from blood, obtained 11 to 12 days after vaccination. The receptors come from a man aged 45 to 65 who received an inactivated influenza vaccine.

This sequence joins TRBV10-3 and TRBJ2-5; D could derive from TRBD1 or TRBD2 (5 bases each). Germline loops: CDR1 ENHRY, CDR2 SYGVKD. V dropped 4 bases and J dropped 5 bases, with 11 bases sitting between them. CDR3 length: 13 residues. The chain's CDR3 is CAISADGAETQYF. The CDR3 nucleotides read TGTGCCATCAGTGCAGACGGGGCTGAGACCCAGTACTTC.

This clonotype appeared a few times. V usage is TRBV20-1 and J usage is TRBJ1-2; TRBD1 might be the D (5 bases). Germline values: CDR1 DFQATT, CDR2 SNEGSKA (reference sequence). The length of the CDR3 is 13 residues. Between the trimmed V and J ends, which lost 2 bases and 3 bases, there was a span of 10 bases. The CDR3 DNA is TGCAGTGCTAGACCCGACAGCTACTATGGCTACACCTTC. Protein sequence: CSARPDSYYGYTF.

This clonotype has just one count. The chain uses TRBV7-8 and TRBJ1-2; D call uncertain. V shed 3 bases and J shed 1 base, with 9 bases lying between them. This CDR3 contains 14 residues. From germline, CDR1 is SGHVS and CDR2 FQNEAQ. The CDR3 loop is CASSFQPHNYGYTF. As DNA, the CDR3 is TGTGCCAGCAGCTTCCAACCCCATAACTATGGCTACACCTTC.

This clonotype was counted a few times. The CDR3 here is CASSNTGPSSYNEQFF. The CDR3, as DNA: TGTGCCAGCAGTAATACCGGACCGAGCTCCTACAATGAGCAGTTCTTC. This chain joins TRBV6-1 and TRBJ2-1; D uncertain. V lost 5 bases and J 0 bases, leaving 14 bases between the germline ends. CDR3 length: 16 amino acids. CDR1 and CDR2 (germline): MNHNS, SASEGT.

This clonotype has a count of ten or more. The V and J genes are TRBV29-1 and TRBJ1-3, with TRBD1 as a possible D gene (5 bases). Trimming shortened V by 3 bases and J by 0 bases, and 6 bases separated the two germline ends. From germline, CDR1 is SQVTM and CDR2 ANQGSEA. The CDR3 spans 13 residues. The CDR3: CSVDGGSGNTIYF. The CDR3 DNA follows: TGCAGCGTTGATGGGGGCTCTGGAAACACCATATATTTT.

V gene TRBV3-1 combines with J gene TRBJ2-7; 13 nucleotides line up with TRBD2. Looked up from germline, CDR1 is LGHDT and CDR2 is YNNKEL (reference sequence). There are 15 residues in the CDR3. V lost 4 bases to trimming and J lost 5 bases; unmatched junction nucleotides: 5. CDR3 residues: CASSLGTSGNHEQYF. As DNA, the CDR3 is TGTGCCAGCAGCCTAGGGACTAGCGGGAACCACGAGCAGTACTTC.

This chain links TRBV7-9 with TRBJ2-3, with D hard to call. There are 16 residues in the CDR3. Germline-derived CDR1 and CDR2 are SEHNR and FQNEAQ (reference sequence). V was clipped by 5 bases and J by 2 bases, with 17 bases between them. As DNA, the CDR3 is TGTGCCAGCAGCCCGTTTTCCGTCCCACTCACAGATACGCAGTATTTT. Amino acid sequence: CASSPFSVPLTDTQYF.

This clonotype has just a few counts. CDR3 sequence (DNA): TGTGCCAGCAGCCAATCGGGACTTCCACCCGGGGAGCTGTTTTTT. Its protein product is CASSQSGLPPGELFF. The rearrangement links TRBV3-1 to TRBJ2-2, with a tentative D call TRBD2 (6 bases). V was cut by 2 bases and J by 6 bases, with 13 bases left in between. Germline V gene lookup returns CDR1 LGHDT and CDR2 YNNKEL (reference sequence). This CDR3 spans 15 amino acids.

In its sample, this clonotype was seen a few times. Because the CDR3's place on the DNA is in doubt, the DNA is left out and the CDR3 is given as listed by TCRdb. The chain joins TRBV21-1 to TRBJ1-3. TRBV21-1 is marked as a pseudogene. With termini counted, the CDR3 has 17 amino acids. CDR3 residues: CASTPNQRFGSGNTIYF.

The chain joins TRBV29-1 to TRBJ2-2; D unresolved. The CDR3 is 13 residues long. Trimming removed 0 bases at V and 7 bases at J, with 9 bases between. Germline assignment: CDR1 SQVTM and CDR2 ANQGSEA. This CDR3 reads CSVEDLQVGELFF. The CDR3 coding sequence is TGCAGCGTTGAAGATCTGCAGGTCGGGGAGCTGTTTTTT.